This is a list of T cell receptor beta chains from one sample in a study of blood T cells in healthy people across ages. TCRdb passed the 5' RACE reads through MiXCR, listing each CDR3 protein once. This sample yields 890,000 or so distinct CDR3 sequences, of which 62% are seen a single time; around 30% belongs to the top ten. Sample: blood. All receptors derive from a man aged 25 to 40 in good health. Both conserved end residues are part of each CDR3. A D gene is named only where the DNA matches it firmly. Clone size appears in some rows only: once, few, many, or a class for an expanded clone.

j_gene: TRBJ2-2; v_gene: TRBV4-2; d_gene: -; abundance: -; CDR3nt: TGTGCCAGCAGCCAAGAAAGTTCGGGATTCGGGGAGCTGTTTTTT; CDR3aa: CASSQESSGFGELFF
j_gene: TRBJ1-5; v_gene: TRBV7-2; d_gene: TRBD1; abundance: -; CDR3nt: TGTGCCAGCAGCAGACAGGGTAGGGGTCAGCCCCAGCATTTT; CDR3aa: CASSRQGRGQPQHF
j_gene: TRBJ2-7; v_gene: TRBV5-1; d_gene: -; abundance: few; CDR3nt: TGCGCCAGCAGCCGAGCGGGACAAGGGGCCCACGAGCAGTACTTC; CDR3aa: CASSRAGQGAHEQYF
j_gene: TRBJ2-1; v_gene: TRBV13; d_gene: TRBD2; abundance: -; CDR3nt: TGTGCCAGCAGCTCACTAGCGGGGGGGAGTTACGAGCAGTTCTTC; CDR3aa: CASSSLAGGSYEQFF
j_gene: TRBJ2-3; v_gene: TRBV12-3/TRBV12-4; d_gene: TRBD1; abundance: once; CDR3nt: TGTGCCAGCAGTTTAAACGCCGGGACAGGGGTTAAATGGATCTCAGATACGCAGTATTTT; CDR3aa: CASSLNAGTGVKWISDTQYF
j_gene: TRBJ2-1; v_gene: TRBV6-2/TRBV6-3; d_gene: -; abundance: -; CDR3nt: TGTGCCAGCAGTCGGGACCGATTCTCCTACAATGAGCAGTTCTTC; CDR3aa: CASSRDRFSYNEQFF
j_gene: TRBJ2-3; v_gene: TRBV28; d_gene: -; abundance: -; CDR3nt: TGTGCCAGCAGTTCAGGGTTCGCAGATACGCAGTATTTT; CDR3aa: CASSSGFADTQYF
j_gene: TRBJ1-4; v_gene: TRBV13; d_gene: -; abundance: -; CDR3nt: TGTGCCAGCAGCTGGACCGAGGCAACTAATGAAAAACTGTTTTTT; CDR3aa: CASSWTEATNEKLFF
j_gene: TRBJ1-1; v_gene: TRBV7-9; d_gene: -; abundance: once; CDR3nt: TGTGCCAGCAGCCCAGACACCGCGAACACTGAAGCTTTCTTT; CDR3aa: CASSPDTANTEAFF
j_gene: TRBJ1-2; v_gene: TRBV7-2; d_gene: -; abundance: few; CDR3nt: TGTGCCAGCAGCCGAAACCCCAGTGGGGGATGGTCGGACTACACCTTC; CDR3aa: CASSRNPSGGWSDYTF
j_gene: TRBJ2-3; v_gene: TRBV20-1; d_gene: TRBD2; abundance: -; CDR3nt: TGCAGTGCTGACCAGGGACTAGTGGCAGATACGCAGTATTTT; CDR3aa: CSADQGLVADTQYF
j_gene: TRBJ2-1; v_gene: TRBV29-1; d_gene: -; abundance: -; CDR3nt: TGCAGCGTTGAAGATGGGGCGCAAAGTTACAATGAGCAGTTCTTC; CDR3aa: CSVEDGAQSYNEQFF
j_gene: TRBJ1-1; v_gene: TRBV7-9; d_gene: -; abundance: once; CDR3nt: TGTGCCAGCAGCCCAAGCCCAATGAACACTGAAGCTTTCTTT; CDR3aa: CASSPSPMNTEAFF